What follows is one T cell receptor (beta chain) and its context. Its antigen is still unknown. This entry comes from a study of persistence of HIV-infected CD4 T cells. The libraries were made with immunoSEQ version 4 in survey mode. Produced via immunoSEQ multiplex PCR; TCRdb's table is partial and in-frame only. The sample has approximately 44,000 clones, 89% seen once. Germline V CDR1 and CDR2: SGHTA, FQGNSA. CDR3 length: 16 residues. Trimming removed 4 bases from V and 0 bases from J; junction bases left unmatched: 5. Anti-CD3/anti-CD28 beads served as a nonspecific positive control stimulus. Sorting selected CD4+ T cells upregulating both CD40 ligand and CD69.

The clonotype was recovered from an adult man with HIV who was CMV-seropositive. The V and J genes are TRBV7-2 and TRBJ1-4; 7 positions agree with TRBD1. The input for sequencing was CD4+ T cells sorted from PBMCs after roughly 20-hour stimulation, taken from a patient who received antiretroviral therapy. The CDR3 region has the DNA TGTGCCAGCAGCTCTCAGGGGGACCCAACTAATGAAAAACTGTTTTTT. Translating it yields CASSSQGDPTNEKLFF.